The text below deals with one T cell receptor (beta chain). MiXCR, run by TCRdb on the PCR reads, gives a single entry per CDR3 protein. The sample carries about 23,000 distinct CDR3 sequences, about 51% recorded once. Donors had localized lung adenocarcinoma, a non-small cell lung cancer. The data stem from a study of CD4 and CD8 cells across lung adenocarcinoma regions. V lost 1 base, J lost 10 bases, and 22 bases lay in between. Germline V gene data show CDR1 as MNHNS and CDR2 as SASEGT. The CDR3 is 16 residues long. The clonotype comes from a male donor with lung adenocarcinoma. The CD4 and CD8 labels of this study may be unreliable. Source material: CD4+ T cells from the center of a lung tumor. The chain employs TRBV6-1 and TRBJ2-5; perhaps TRBD2 as D (5 bases). Here the CDR3 reads CASSEGGTANRAGQYF. The CDR3, as DNA: TGTGCCAGCAGTGAAGGGGGAACAGCTAATCGGGCGGGCCAGTACTTC.